This record concerns one T cell receptor (beta chain) sequence. Its antigen is undetermined. At the survey level, the v3.0 immunoSEQ assay was run. Sequenced by immunoSEQ multiplex PCR; TCRdb stores in-frame clones only, minus some. In the table there are under 20,000 clones, over 70% of which are singletons. This sample is drawn from a study of long-term antiretroviral therapy in people with HIV. General study findings and limits: Whichever time point was examined, clones expanded before ART dominated the repertoire.

The CDR3 runs to 12 residues. CDR1 and CDR2 (germline): SGHRS, YFSETQ. The ends were cut back, 0 bases at V and 9 bases at J, with 7 bases in the middle. Each HIV participant was treated in the United States. The content of samples before DNA extraction was about 0.85-11 million cryopreserved PBMC. The sample in question was unsorted PBMCs, obtained less than 2.2 years before starting antiretroviral therapy. The clonotype comes from a young man with HIV. The chain links TRBV5-1 to TRBJ2-1; no clear D gene. DNA of the CDR3: TGCGCCAGCAGCTTGGTTTTGCGTGAGCAGTTCTTC. Amino acid sequence: CASSLVLREQFF.